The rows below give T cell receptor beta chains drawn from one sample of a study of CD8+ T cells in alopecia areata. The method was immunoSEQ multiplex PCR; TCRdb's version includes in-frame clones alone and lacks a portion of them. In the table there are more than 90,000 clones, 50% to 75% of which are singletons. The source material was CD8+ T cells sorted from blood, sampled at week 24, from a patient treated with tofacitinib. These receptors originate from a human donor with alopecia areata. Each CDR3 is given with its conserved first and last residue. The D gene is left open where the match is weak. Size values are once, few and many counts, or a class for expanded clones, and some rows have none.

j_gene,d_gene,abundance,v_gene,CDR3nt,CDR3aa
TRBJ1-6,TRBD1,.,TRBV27,TGTGCCACCACTCGGGACAGTAATTCACCCCTCCACTTT,CATTRDSNSPLHF
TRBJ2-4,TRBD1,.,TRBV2,TGTGCCAGCAGTGGGGGACAGGGGGCGTTTTACATTCAGTACTTC,CASSGGQGAFYIQYF
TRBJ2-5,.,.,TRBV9,TGTGCCAGCAGAGGCCGGGACCCCGAGGAGACCCAGTACTTC,CASRGRDPEETQYF
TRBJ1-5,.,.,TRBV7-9,TGTGCCAGCAGCTTAGCAGGGAGCAATCAGCCCCAGCATTTT,CASSLAGSNQPQHF
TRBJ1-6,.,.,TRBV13,TGTGCCAGCAGCTTCTCCATCTCCTATAATTCACCCCTCCACTTT,CASSFSISYNSPLHF
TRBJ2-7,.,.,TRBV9,TGTGCCAGCAGCCCCGGCGGAGCAATATACGAGCAGTACTTC,CASSPGGAIYEQYF
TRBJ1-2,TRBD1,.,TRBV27,TGTGCCAGCAGTAGAGACAGGGGGAAGAAGGGCTATGGCTACACCTTC,CASSRDRGKKGYGYTF
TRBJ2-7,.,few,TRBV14,TGTGCCAGCAGCACCCGACGGAACGAGCAGTACTTC,CASSTRRNEQYF
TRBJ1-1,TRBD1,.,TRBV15,TGTGCCACCAGCAGAGCCAGACAGGGTGGGGCTGAAGCTTTCTTT,CATSRARQGGAEAFF
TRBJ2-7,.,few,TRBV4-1,TGCGCCAGCAGCGTGGCCGGGCCCTACGAGCAGTACTTC,CASSVAGPYEQYF
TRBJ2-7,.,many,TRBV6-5,TGTGCCAGCAGCCCCGGGACTCCTCAACAGTACTTC,CASSPGTPQQYF